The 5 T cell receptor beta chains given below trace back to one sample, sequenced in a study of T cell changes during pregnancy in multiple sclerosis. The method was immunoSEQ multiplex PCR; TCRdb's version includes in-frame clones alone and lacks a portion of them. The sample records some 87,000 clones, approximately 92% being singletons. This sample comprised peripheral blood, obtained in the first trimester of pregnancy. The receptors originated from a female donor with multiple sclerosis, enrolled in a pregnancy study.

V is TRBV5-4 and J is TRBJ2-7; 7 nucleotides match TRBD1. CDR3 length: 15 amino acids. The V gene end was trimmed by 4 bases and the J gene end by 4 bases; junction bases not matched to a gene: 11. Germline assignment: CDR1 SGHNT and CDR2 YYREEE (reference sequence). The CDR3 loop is CASSRGTEPSYEQYF. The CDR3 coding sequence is TGTGCCAGCAGCCGAGGGACAGAACCCTCGTACGAGCAGTACTTC.

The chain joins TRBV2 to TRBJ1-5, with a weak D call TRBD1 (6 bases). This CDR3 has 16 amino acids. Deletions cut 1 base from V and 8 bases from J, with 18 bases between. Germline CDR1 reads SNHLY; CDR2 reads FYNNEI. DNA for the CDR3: TGTGCCAGCAGTGAAGAATTAGCGGGGGCTATGGAGCCCCAGCATTTT. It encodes CASSEELAGAMEPQHF.

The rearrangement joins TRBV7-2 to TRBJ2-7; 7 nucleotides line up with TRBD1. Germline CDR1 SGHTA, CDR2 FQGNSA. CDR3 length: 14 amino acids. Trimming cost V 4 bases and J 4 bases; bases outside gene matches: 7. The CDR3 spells CASSSPGQKYEQYF. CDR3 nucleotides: TGTGCCAGCAGCTCTCCGGGACAGAAATACGAGCAGTACTTC.

The CDR3: CASSPPDFQETQYF. In nucleotides, the CDR3 is TGTGCCAGCTCACCACCGGACTTCCAAGAGACCCAGTACTTC. The chain has TRBV18 and TRBJ2-5; possible D gene TRBD2, 5 bases. Trimming removed 0 bases from V and 1 base from J, with 6 bases in between. Germline V gene lookup returns CDR1 KGHSH and CDR2 LQKENI. The CDR3 is 14 residues long.

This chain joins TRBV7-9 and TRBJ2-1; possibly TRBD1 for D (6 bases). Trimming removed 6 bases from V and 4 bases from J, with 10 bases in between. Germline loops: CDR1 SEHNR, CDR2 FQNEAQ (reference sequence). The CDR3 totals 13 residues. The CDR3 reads CASSYDRYNEQFF. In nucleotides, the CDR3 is TGTGCCAGCAGTTATGACAGGTACAATGAGCAGTTCTTC.